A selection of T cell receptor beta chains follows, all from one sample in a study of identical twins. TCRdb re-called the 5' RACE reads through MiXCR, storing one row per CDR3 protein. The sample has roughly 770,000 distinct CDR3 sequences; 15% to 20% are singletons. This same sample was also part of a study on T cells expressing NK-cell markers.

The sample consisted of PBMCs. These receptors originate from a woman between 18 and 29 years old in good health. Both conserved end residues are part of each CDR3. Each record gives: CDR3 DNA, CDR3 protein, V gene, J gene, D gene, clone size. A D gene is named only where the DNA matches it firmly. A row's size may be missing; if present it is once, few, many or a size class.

DNA: TGCAGTGTCGAAGGCTCCAACACGAAAGAGACCCAGTACTTC
CDR3: CSVEGSNTKETQYF
V: TRBV20-1
J: TRBJ2-5
D: .
size: .

DNA: TGTGCCAGCAGCCCAGGGACATTTGTGGAGGCAGATACGCAGTATTTT
CDR3: CASSPGTFVEADTQYF
V: TRBV7-9
J: TRBJ2-3
D: .
size: few

DNA: TGTGCCAGCAGTCCTCGTTTGGACGGGAGTTCTAAGAATGAGCAGTTCTTC
CDR3: CASSPRLDGSSKNEQFF
V: TRBV12-3/TRBV12-4
J: TRBJ2-1
D: .
size: many

DNA: TGCGCCAGCAGTGAGCTCCTAGCGGGAGGGCCAAGGGAGCAGTACTTC
CDR3: CASSELLAGGPREQYF
V: TRBV10-2
J: TRBJ2-7
D: TRBD2
size: .

DNA: TGTGCCAGCAGCCCAGGGGGCAGTGCAACTAATGAAAAACTGTTTTTT
CDR3: CASSPGGSATNEKLFF
V: TRBV21-1
J: TRBJ1-4
D: .
size: .

DNA: TGCAGCGTTGAAGAGGCACAGGGGGCGCCCAATGTGCAGTACTTC
CDR3: CSVEEAQGAPNVQYF
V: TRBV29-1
J: TRBJ2-7
D: TRBD1
size: few

DNA: TGCAGCGTTGAAAACTGGTACGCCACTGAAGCTTTCTTT
CDR3: CSVENWYATEAFF
V: TRBV29-1
J: TRBJ1-1
D: .
size: .

DNA: TGTGCCAGCAGCGCGAGGGACAGGCCATACAATGAGCAGTTCTTC
CDR3: CASSARDRPYNEQFF
V: TRBV5-6
J: TRBJ2-1
D: TRBD1
size: few

DNA: TGTGCCAGCAGTGTAGGGGACAGCTTCTATGGCTACACCTTC
CDR3: CASSVGDSFYGYTF
V: TRBV25-1
J: TRBJ1-2
D: TRBD1
size: .

DNA: TGTGCCACCAGTGATGCTAGGACAGGGAATGAGCAGTTCTTC
CDR3: CATSDARTGNEQFF
V: TRBV24-1
J: TRBJ2-1
D: TRBD1
size: many

DNA: TGTGCCAGCAGATTAGCGGGAGGCTCCTCCTACGAGCAGTACTTC
CDR3: CASRLAGGSSYEQYF
V: TRBV12-3/TRBV12-4
J: TRBJ2-7
D: TRBD2
size: .

DNA: TGCAGCGCTGGAGCAGGGTGGGGGATGAACAATGAGCAGTTCTTC
CDR3: CSAGAGWGMNNEQFF
V: TRBV29-1
J: TRBJ2-1
D: .
size: many

DNA: TGCAGTGCTAACCGGGTCCCTAGCACAGATACGCAGTATTTT
CDR3: CSANRVPSTDTQYF
V: TRBV20-1
J: TRBJ2-3
D: .
size: .

DNA: TGTGCCATCAATCGCGCAGGATACACAGATACGCAGTATTTT
CDR3: CAINRAGYTDTQYF
V: TRBV10-3
J: TRBJ2-3
D: .
size: many

DNA: TGCGCCAGCAGCTTGAACAGGGGAATGAACACTGAAGCTTTCTTT
CDR3: CASSLNRGMNTEAFF
V: TRBV5-1
J: TRBJ1-1
D: TRBD1
size: few

DNA: TGTGCCAGCAGTTATGGGGGACAGGCCACCGGGGAGCTGTTTTTT
CDR3: CASSYGGQATGELFF
V: TRBV6-5
J: TRBJ2-2
D: TRBD1
size: few

DNA: TGCGCCAGCAGCGGGGGGAGGGGGACTGAAGCTTTCTTT
CDR3: CASSGGRGTEAFF
V: TRBV5-1
J: TRBJ1-1
D: .
size: many

DNA: TGTGCCAGCAGTTACCATCTCGGAGCAAATTATAATTCACCCCTCCACTTT
CDR3: CASSYHLGANYNSPLHF
V: TRBV6-2/TRBV6-3
J: TRBJ1-6
D: .
size: few

DNA: TGTGCCAGCAGCTTAGAGATTAGCGGGGGTTTCTATGAGCAGTTCTTC
CDR3: CASSLEISGGFYEQFF
V: TRBV11-2
J: TRBJ2-1
D: TRBD2
size: few

DNA: TGCAGTGCTAGTAACCGACAGGGGGGCCCGGATACGCAGTATTTT
CDR3: CSASNRQGGPDTQYF
V: TRBV20-1
J: TRBJ2-3
D: TRBD1
size: .

DNA: TGCAGTGCGACGCCGGATGGAGGTTACGAGCAGTACTTC
CDR3: CSATPDGGYEQYF
V: TRBV20-1
J: TRBJ2-7
D: .
size: .

DNA: TGTGCCAGCAGTTTAGTAACAGCGGGAACCGGGGAGCTGTTTTTT
CDR3: CASSLVTAGTGELFF
V: TRBV12-3/TRBV12-4
J: TRBJ2-2
D: TRBD2
size: few

DNA: TGCAGCGTTGAAGTCTCGACTACACGCACAGATACGCAGTATTTT
CDR3: CSVEVSTTRTDTQYF
V: TRBV29-1
J: TRBJ2-3
D: .
size: .

DNA: TGCGCCAGCAGCTTGAGAATTCCAGGACTAGCGAACACCGGGGAGCTGTTTTTT
CDR3: CASSLRIPGLANTGELFF
V: TRBV5-1
J: TRBJ2-2
D: TRBD2
size: few

DNA: TGTGCCAGCAGCCCGGACAGGGGGTCTCGTTACGGGCAGTACTTC
CDR3: CASSPDRGSRYGQYF
V: TRBV7-9
J: TRBJ2-7
D: TRBD1
size: .

DNA: TGTGCCATCAGTGAGTCGATTAGAGGGGGAACTGAAGCTTTCTTT
CDR3: CAISESIRGGTEAFF
V: TRBV10-3
J: TRBJ1-1
D: .
size: .

DNA: TGTGCCAGCAGTTATTGGGACAATAACACCGGGGAGCTGTTTTTT
CDR3: CASSYWDNNTGELFF
V: TRBV6-5
J: TRBJ2-2
D: .
size: few